What follows is one TCR beta chain and its context. The data belong to a study of shared clonotypes between healthy human individuals. Libraries were prepared by immunoSEQ multiplex PCR; TCRdb keeps only in-frame clonotypes and omits some of them. This table holds approximately 740,000 clones, about 92% found once. CD8 cells classed as naive were CD45RO-negative and positively selected for CCR7, excluding terminally differentiated effector memory CD45RA+ cells. V was shortened by 1 base and J by 0 bases, with 12 bases between the two germline ends. This CDR3 spans 16 amino acids. Germline loops: CDR1 SGHRS, CDR2 YFSETQ.

This chain links TRBV5-1 with TRBJ2-3, with D possibly called TRBD1 or TRBD2 (5 bases each). The clonotype comes from a man aged 25 to 45 in good health. The sample consisted of naive CD8+ T cells sorted from blood. CDR3 sequence (DNA): TGCGCCAGCAGCTTGAGGGGACGGGGCAGCACAGATACGCAGTATTTT. Its protein is CASSLRGRGSTDTQYF.